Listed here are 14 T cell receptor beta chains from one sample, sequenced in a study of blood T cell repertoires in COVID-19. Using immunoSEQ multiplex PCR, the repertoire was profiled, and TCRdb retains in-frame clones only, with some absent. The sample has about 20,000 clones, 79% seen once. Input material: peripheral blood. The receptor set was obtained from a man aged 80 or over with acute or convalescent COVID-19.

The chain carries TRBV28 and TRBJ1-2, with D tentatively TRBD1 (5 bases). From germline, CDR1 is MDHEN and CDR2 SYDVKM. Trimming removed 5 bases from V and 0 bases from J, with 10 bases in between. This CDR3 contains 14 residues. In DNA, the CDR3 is TGTGCCAGCAGTGGAGACAGCACTAACTATGGCTACACCTTC. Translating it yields CASSGDSTNYGYTF.

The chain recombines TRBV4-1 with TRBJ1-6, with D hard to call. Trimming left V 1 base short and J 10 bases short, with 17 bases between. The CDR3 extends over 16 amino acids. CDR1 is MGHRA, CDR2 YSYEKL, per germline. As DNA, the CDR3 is TGCGCCAGCAGCCAAGTAGGTGGAGGCCCAGCCTCACCCCTCCACTTT. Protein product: CASSQVGGGPASPLHF.

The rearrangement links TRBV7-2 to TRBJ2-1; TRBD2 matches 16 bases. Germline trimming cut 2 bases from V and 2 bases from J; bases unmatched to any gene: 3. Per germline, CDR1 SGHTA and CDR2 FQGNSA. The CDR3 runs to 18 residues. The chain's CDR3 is CASSLTGTSGRAYNEQFF. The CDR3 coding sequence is TGTGCCAGCAGCTTAACCGGGACTAGCGGGAGGGCCTACAATGAGCAGTTCTTC.

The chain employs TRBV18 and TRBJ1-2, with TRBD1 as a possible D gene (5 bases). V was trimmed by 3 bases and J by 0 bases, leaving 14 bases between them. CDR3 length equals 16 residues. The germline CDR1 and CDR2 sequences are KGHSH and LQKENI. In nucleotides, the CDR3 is TGTGCCAGCTCACCGCAGGGAGGTGGCCCTAACTATGGCTACACCTTC. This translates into CASSPQGGGPNYGYTF.

CDR3 nucleotide sequence: TGTGCCAGTAGTATCGGGGTGAATGAGCAGTTCTTC. This codes for CASSIGVNEQFF. The chain recombines TRBV19 with TRBJ2-1; a possible D gene is TRBD2 (5 bases). Germline CDR1 LNHDA, CDR2 SQIVND (reference sequence). Trimming stripped 3 bases from V and 7 bases from J, with 7 bases between. The CDR3 extends over 12 amino acids.

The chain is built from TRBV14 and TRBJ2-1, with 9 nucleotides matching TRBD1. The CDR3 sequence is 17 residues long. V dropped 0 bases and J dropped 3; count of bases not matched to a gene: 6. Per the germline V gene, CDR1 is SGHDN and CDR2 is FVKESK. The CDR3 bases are TGTGCCAGCAGCCAAGAACCCACAGGGGGCGACTACAATGAGCAGTTCTTC. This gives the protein CASSQEPTGGDYNEQFF.

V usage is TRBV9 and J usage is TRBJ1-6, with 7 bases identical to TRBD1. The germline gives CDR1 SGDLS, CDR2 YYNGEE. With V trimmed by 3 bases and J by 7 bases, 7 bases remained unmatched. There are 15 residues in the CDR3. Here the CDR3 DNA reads TGTGCCAGCAGCGAACGACAGGGAGACAATTCACCCCTCCACTTT. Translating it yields CASSERQGDNSPLHF.

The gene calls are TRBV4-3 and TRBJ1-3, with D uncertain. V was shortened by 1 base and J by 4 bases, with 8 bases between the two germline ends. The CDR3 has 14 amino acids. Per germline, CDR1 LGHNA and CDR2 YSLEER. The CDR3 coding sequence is TGCGCCAGCAGCCAAGTAGTAGTCGGAAACACCATATATTTT. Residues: CASSQVVVGNTIYF.

CDR3 loop: CASSKAGNQPQHF. CDR3 DNA sequence: TGTGCCAGCAGCAAAGCGGGCAATCAGCCCCAGCATTTT. The chain has TRBV12-3 or TRBV12-4 and TRBJ1-5; D is unresolved. This CDR3 comprises 13 residues. Trimming removed 6 bases from V and 2 bases from J, with 8 bases in between.

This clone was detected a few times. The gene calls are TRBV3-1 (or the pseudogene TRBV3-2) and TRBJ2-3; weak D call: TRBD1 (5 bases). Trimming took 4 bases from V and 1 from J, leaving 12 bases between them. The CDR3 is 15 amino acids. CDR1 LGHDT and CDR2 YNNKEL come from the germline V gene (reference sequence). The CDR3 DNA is TGTGCCAGCAGCCGTAGGGGCCCCCGCACAGATACGCAGTATTTT. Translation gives CASSRRGPRTDTQYF.

CDR3 in DNA: TGTGCCAGCAGTTATTCGACAGGGGTAGGGGGGCCCCAGCATTTT. As protein: CASSYSTGVGGPQHF. The chain uses TRBV7-9 and TRBJ1-5; TRBD1 matches at 8 bases. CDR1 is SEHNR, CDR2 FQNEAQ, per germline (reference sequence). The junction had 13 bases not matched to a gene; V was cut back by 6 bases and J by 9 bases. The CDR3 sequence is 15 residues long.

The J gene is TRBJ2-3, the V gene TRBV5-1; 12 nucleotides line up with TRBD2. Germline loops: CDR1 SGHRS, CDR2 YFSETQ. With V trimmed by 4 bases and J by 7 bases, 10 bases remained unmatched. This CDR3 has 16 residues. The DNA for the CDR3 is TGCGCCAGCAGCGGTCTAGCGGGAGGGGGGGCCTATACGCAGTATTTT. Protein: CASSGLAGGGAYTQYF. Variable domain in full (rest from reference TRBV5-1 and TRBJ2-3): KAGVTQTPRYLIKTRGQQVTLSCSPISGHRSVSWYQQTPGQGLQFLFEYFSETQRNKGNFPGRFSGRQFSNSRSEMNVSTLELGDSALYLCASSGLAGGGAYTQYFGPGTRLTVL.

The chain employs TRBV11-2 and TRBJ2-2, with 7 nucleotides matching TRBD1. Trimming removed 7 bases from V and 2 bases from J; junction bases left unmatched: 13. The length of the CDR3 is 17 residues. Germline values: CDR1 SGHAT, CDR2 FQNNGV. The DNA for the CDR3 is TGTGCCAGCAAAAACCTTCAAAGGGGGCCTAACACCGGGGAGCTGTTTTTT. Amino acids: CASKNLQRGPNTGELFF. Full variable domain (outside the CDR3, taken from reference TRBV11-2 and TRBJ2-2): EAGVAQSPRYKIIEKRQSVAFWCNPISGHATLYWYQQILGQGPKLLIQFQNNGVVDDSQLPKDRFSAERLKGVDSTLKIQPAKLEDSAVYLCASKNLQRGPNTGELFFGEGSRLTVL.

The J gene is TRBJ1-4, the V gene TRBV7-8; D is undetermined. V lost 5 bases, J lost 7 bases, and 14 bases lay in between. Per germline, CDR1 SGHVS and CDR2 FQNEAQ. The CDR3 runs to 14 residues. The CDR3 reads CASSGKRVIEKLFF. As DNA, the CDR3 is TGTGCCAGCAGCGGAAAGAGGGTGATTGAAAAACTGTTTTTT.